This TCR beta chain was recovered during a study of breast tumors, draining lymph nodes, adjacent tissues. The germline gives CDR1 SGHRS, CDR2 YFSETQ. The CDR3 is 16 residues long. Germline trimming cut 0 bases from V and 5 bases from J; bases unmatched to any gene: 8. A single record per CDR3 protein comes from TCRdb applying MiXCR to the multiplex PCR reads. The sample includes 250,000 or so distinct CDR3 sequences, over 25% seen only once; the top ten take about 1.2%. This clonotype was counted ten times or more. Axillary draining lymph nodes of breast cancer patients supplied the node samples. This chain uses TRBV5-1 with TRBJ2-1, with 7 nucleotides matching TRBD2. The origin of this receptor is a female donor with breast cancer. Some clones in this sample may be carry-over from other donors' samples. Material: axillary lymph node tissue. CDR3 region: CASSLDGGRENNEQFF. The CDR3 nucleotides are TGCGCCAGCAGCTTGGACGGGGGGAGGGAAAACAATGAGCAGTTCTTC.